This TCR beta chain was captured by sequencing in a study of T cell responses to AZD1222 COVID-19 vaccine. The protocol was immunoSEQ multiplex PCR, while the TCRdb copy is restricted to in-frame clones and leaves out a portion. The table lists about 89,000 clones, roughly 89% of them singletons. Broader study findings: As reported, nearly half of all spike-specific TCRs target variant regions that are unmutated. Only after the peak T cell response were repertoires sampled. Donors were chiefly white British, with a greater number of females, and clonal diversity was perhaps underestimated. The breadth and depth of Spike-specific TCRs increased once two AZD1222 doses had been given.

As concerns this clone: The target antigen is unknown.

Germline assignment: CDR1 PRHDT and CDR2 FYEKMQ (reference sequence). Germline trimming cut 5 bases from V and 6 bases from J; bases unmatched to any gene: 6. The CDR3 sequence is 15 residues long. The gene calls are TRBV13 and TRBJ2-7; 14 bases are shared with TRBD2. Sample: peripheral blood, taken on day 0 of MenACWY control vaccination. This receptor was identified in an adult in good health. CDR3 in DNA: TGTGCCAGCAGCCCGACTAGCGGGAGGGCACCCGAGCAGTACTTC. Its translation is CASSPTSGRAPEQYF.